The 22 T cell receptor beta chains presented below share a single source sample, sequenced in a study of T-cell memory formation after mild COVID-19. TCRdb re-called the 5' RACE reads with MiXCR, one entry per CDR3 protein. The sample carries approximately 400,000 distinct CDR3 sequences, about a sixth recorded once. Sequencing input: PBMCs or a T cell subset sorted from them (not recorded which). These receptors were obtained from a man younger than 30 who had mild COVID-19 (a few samples of this study predate the infection). Cell type and time point are not known.

The rearrangement uses TRBV12-3 or TRBV12-4 and TRBJ2-7, with 13 bases identical to TRBD2. The CDR3 has 14 residues. V shed 8 bases and J 2 bases; nucleotides not matched to a gene: 3. CDR3 amino acids: CASGLAGAPYEQYF. The CDR3 DNA is TGTGCCAGCGGACTAGCGGGGGCCCCCTACGAGCAGTACTTC.

V gene TRBV6-5 combines with J gene TRBJ1-1; 7 bases are shared with TRBD1. After removal of 6 bases from V and 7 bases from J, the junction contained 11 bases not matched to a gene. The CDR3 length is 14 residues. Per germline, CDR1 MNHEY and CDR2 SVGAGI. CDR3 sequence reads: CASRRQGAPHEAFF. CDR3 sequence (DNA): TGTGCCAGCAGAAGACAGGGCGCCCCGCATGAAGCTTTCTTT.

The chain recombines TRBV7-2 with TRBJ1-2, with no clear D. Germline values: CDR1 SGHTA, CDR2 FQGNSA. This CDR3 comprises 16 residues. V shed 8 bases and J shed 1 base, with 20 bases lying between them. CDR3 loop: CASASELAAGNYGYTF. The DNA of the CDR3 is TGTGCCAGCGCCTCAGAGTTGGCAGCCGGTAACTATGGCTACACCTTC.

The chain has TRBV20-1 and TRBJ2-7; 8 bases agree with TRBD2. Unmatched junction bases numbered 5, after V lost 0 bases and J lost 4 bases. CDR1 DFQATT and CDR2 SNEGSKA come from the germline V gene (reference sequence). The CDR3 is 14 residues long. CDR3 protein: CSAREGGGYYEQYF. The CDR3 DNA follows: TGCAGTGCTAGAGAGGGCGGGGGGTATTACGAGCAGTACTTC.

The chain combines TRBV5-1 with TRBJ2-1; TRBD1 or TRBD2 may be the D gene (5 bases each). Germline-derived CDR1 and CDR2 are SGHRS and YFSETQ. V lost 0 bases and J 13 bases, leaving 8 bases between the germline ends. The CDR3 has 11 amino acids. CDR3 DNA sequence: TGCGCCAGCAGCTTGGATGGGACCCAGTTCTTC. Amino acids: CASSLDGTQFF.

This clonotype was seen many times. This chain uses TRBV7-9 with TRBJ2-7; 7 nucleotides line up with TRBD1. This CDR3 contains 14 residues. Looked up from germline, CDR1 is SEHNR and CDR2 is FQNEAQ (reference sequence). The V and J ends lost 1 base and 2 bases, in that order; junction bases with no gene match: 2. The CDR3 loop reads CASSLVGQAYEQYV. The CDR3 DNA sequence: TGTGCCAGCAGCTTAGTTGGACAGGCCTACGAGCAGTACGTC.

The rearrangement links TRBV28 to TRBJ1-1; 11 nucleotides match TRBD1. V lost 2 bases and J lost 2; bases outside the gene matches: 1. CDR3 length: 15 amino acids. The V gene's germline CDR1 is MDHEN and CDR2 SYDVKM. CDR3 nucleotide sequence: TGTGCCAGCAGTTTAGGGACAGGGGGAAACACTGAAGCTTTCTTT. Its translation is CASSLGTGGNTEAFF.

A few counts support this clonotype. The chain combines TRBV3-1 with TRBJ1-5; D is unresolved. V was pared by 0 bases and J by 7 bases, with 4 bases between. The CDR3 spans 12 residues. Germline-derived CDR1 and CDR2 are LGHDT and YNNKEL (reference sequence). The CDR3 sequence is CASSQDQQPQHF. The CDR3 region has the DNA TGTGCCAGCAGCCAAGATCAACAGCCCCAGCATTTT.

This clonotype turned up a few times. The chain combines TRBV6-5 with TRBJ2-7; perhaps TRBD1 as D (6 bases). Trimming shortened V by 3 bases and J by 2 bases, and 20 bases separated the two germline ends. The V gene's germline CDR1 is MNHEY and CDR2 SVGAGI. The CDR3 consists of 17 residues. The CDR3 loop is CASSYVGVGRDTYEQYF. The CDR3 region has the DNA TGTGCCAGCAGTTATGTAGGGGTCGGCAGGGACACCTACGAGCAGTACTTC.

This clonotype was recorded a few times. The V call is TRBV12-3 or TRBV12-4, the J call TRBJ1-5; no clear D. This CDR3 region has 14 residues. V lost 3 bases and J lost 2, with 8 bases in between. The CDR3 nucleotides are TGTGCCAGCAGTTTTTCCGGAGGCAATCAGCCCCAGCATTTT. This codes for CASSFSGGNQPQHF.

Only a few counts were recorded for this clonotype. This chain links TRBV6-5 with TRBJ2-7, with 8 bases that match TRBD2. V lost 2 bases and J lost 3; bases outside the gene matches: 6. Germline loops: CDR1 MNHEY, CDR2 SVGAGI. This CDR3 is built from 15 residues. The CDR3 loop is CASSYPGGGSYEQYF. The CDR3 DNA reads TGTGCCAGCAGTTACCCCGGGGGGGGGAGCTACGAGCAGTACTTC.

The chain links TRBV6-5 to TRBJ1-1, with D unresolved. V lost 0 bases and J 4 bases, leaving 9 bases between the germline ends. The CDR3 runs 14 residues. Germline V gives CDR1 MNHEY, CDR2 SVGAGI. The CDR3 DNA is TGTGCCAGCAGTTACTCGAAAGTTTCCACTGAAGCTTTCTTT. The encoded protein is CASSYSKVSTEAFF.

The chain is built from TRBV5-1 and TRBJ2-2; the D gene is possibly TRBD1 (5 bases). CDR3 length equals 12 residues. Trimming took 7 bases from V and 7 from J, leaving 11 bases between them. The germline CDR1 and CDR2 sequences are SGHRS and YFSETQ. The CDR3 loop is CASALDSGELFF. The CDR3 coding sequence is TGCGCCAGCGCGCTAGACAGCGGGGAGCTGTTTTTT.

This chain joins TRBV12-3 or TRBV12-4 and TRBJ1-2; 9 bases map to TRBD1. V dropped 5 bases and J dropped 1; count of bases not matched to a gene: 8. This CDR3 has 16 amino acids. This chain's CDR3 is CASSRTGGRVNYGYTF. CDR3 in DNA: TGTGCCAGCAGTCGAACAGGGGGCCGGGTTAACTATGGCTACACCTTC.

The chain employs TRBV6-2 or TRBV6-3 and TRBJ1-1, with unresolved D. This CDR3 region has 13 residues. Trimming removed 1 base from V and 2 bases from J, with 5 bases in between. Germline assignment: CDR1 MNHEY and CDR2 SVGEGT. The CDR3: CASSYWRNTEAFF. In DNA form, the CDR3 reads TGTGCCAGCAGTTACTGGAGAAACACTGAAGCTTTCTTT.

The rearrangement links TRBV4-1 to TRBJ1-5; D is unresolved. The CDR3 contains 16 residues. Germline CDR1 is MGHRA and CDR2 is YSYEKL. The germline V and J ends were trimmed by 1 base and 1 base, with 11 bases remaining between them. The CDR3 DNA reads as TGCGCCAGCAGCCAAGGATTAGGGTCGAGCAATCAGCCCCAGCATTTT. It encodes CASSQGLGSSNQPQHF.

In its sample, this clonotype was seen a few times. CDR3 protein: CASSIRTRRGNQPQHF. The CDR3 DNA is TGTGCCAGCAGCATTAGGACACGGCGGGGCAATCAGCCCCAGCATTTT. This chain links TRBV21-1 with TRBJ1-5; TRBD1 was called by the table and not checked on the DNA. TRBV21-1 is a pseudogene. This CDR3 spans 16 amino acids.

This clonotype was observed a handful of times. The chain combines TRBV5-1 with TRBJ2-7; 10 bases agree with TRBD2. There are 15 residues in the CDR3. V dropped 4 bases and J dropped 2; count of bases not matched to a gene: 6. Per the germline V gene, CDR1 is SGHRS and CDR2 is YFSETQ. The CDR3, as DNA: TGCGCCAGCAGCCCCGGGACTAGCGTAACCTACGAGCAGTACTTC. Residues: CASSPGTSVTYEQYF.

This chain joins TRBV11-2 and TRBJ1-1, with no clear D. V shed 2 bases and J shed 1 base, with 17 bases lying between them. The germline gives CDR1 SGHAT, CDR2 FQNNGV. The CDR3 length is 17 residues. This chain's CDR3 is CASSLRGSRLGNTEAFF. The CDR3 nucleotides read TGTGCCAGCAGCTTAAGAGGCTCCCGGTTGGGGAACACTGAAGCTTTCTTT.

The chain carries TRBV6-5 and TRBJ1-1; TRBD1 matches at 8 bases. The CDR3 is made up of 14 amino acids. Germline CDR1 MNHEY, CDR2 SVGAGI. The ends lost 0 bases at V and 7 bases at J; junction bases unmatched: 4. The CDR3 DNA is TGTGCCAGCAGTTACTCCCCAGGGGGCGTTGAAGCTTTCTTT. Encoded protein: CASSYSPGGVEAFF.

This clonotype has just a few counts. The chain joins TRBV3-1 to TRBJ1-1; D is unclear. This CDR3 spans 15 amino acids. V lost 4 bases to trimming and J lost 1 base, with 13 bases between them. The germline V gene has CDR1 LGHDT and CDR2 YNNKEL (reference sequence). CDR3 nucleotides: TGTGCCAGCAGCCCTTGGCGGGGTCAGAACACTGAAGCTTTCTTT. This codes for CASSPWRGQNTEAFF.

V is TRBV4-2 and J is TRBJ2-2; no clear D gene. The length of the CDR3 is 12 residues. Germline V lookup: CDR1 LGHNA, CDR2 YNFKEQ. V was clipped by 0 bases and J by 6 bases, with 2 bases between them. The CDR3 reads CASSQEAGELFF. In nucleotides, the CDR3 is TGTGCCAGCAGCCAAGAAGCCGGGGAGCTGTTTTTT.